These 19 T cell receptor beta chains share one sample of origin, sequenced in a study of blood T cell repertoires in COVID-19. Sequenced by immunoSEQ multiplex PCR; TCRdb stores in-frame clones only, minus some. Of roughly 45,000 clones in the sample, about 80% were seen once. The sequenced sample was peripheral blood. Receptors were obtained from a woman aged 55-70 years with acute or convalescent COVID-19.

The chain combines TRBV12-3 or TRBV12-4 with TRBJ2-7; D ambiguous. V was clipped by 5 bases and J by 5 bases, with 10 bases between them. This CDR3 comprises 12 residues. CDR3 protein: CASSVLVDEQYF. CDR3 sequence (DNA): TGTGCCAGCAGTGTCCTAGTTGACGAGCAGTACTTC.

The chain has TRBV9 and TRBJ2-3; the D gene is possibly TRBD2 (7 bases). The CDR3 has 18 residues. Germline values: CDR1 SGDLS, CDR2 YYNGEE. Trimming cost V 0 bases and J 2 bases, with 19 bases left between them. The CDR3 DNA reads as TGTGCCAGCAGCGTAGTAGGAGGGGGGGACGGGTACACAGATACGCAGTATTTT. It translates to CASSVVGGGDGYTDTQYF.

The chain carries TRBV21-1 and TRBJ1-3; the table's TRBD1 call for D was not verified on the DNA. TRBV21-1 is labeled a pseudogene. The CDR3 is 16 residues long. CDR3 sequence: CASSPVAGDSGNTIYF. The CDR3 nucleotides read TGTGCCAGCAGCCCGGTGGCAGGGGACTCTGGAAACACCATATATTTT.

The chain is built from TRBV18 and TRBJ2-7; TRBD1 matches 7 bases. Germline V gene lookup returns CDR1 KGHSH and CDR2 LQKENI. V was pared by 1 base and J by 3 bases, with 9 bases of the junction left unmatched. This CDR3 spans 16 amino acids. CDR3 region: CASSPRGSGGGYEQYF. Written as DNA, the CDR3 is TGTGCCAGCTCACCACGGGGGTCAGGGGGTGGCTACGAGCAGTACTTC.

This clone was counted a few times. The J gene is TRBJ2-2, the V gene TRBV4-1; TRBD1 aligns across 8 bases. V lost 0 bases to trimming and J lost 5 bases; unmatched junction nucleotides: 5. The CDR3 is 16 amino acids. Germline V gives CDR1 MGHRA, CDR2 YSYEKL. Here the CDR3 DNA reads TGCGCCAGCAGCCAAGACGACAGGGGTAGGACCGGGGAGCTGTTTTTT. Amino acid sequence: CASSQDDRGRTGELFF.

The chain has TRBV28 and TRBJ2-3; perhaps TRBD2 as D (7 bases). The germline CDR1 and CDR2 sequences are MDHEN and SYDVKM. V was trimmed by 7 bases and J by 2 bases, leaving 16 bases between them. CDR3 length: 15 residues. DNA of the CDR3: TGTGCCAGCACCCTAGGTGGGGGGGCCACAGATACGCAGTATTTT. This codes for CASTLGGGATDTQYF.

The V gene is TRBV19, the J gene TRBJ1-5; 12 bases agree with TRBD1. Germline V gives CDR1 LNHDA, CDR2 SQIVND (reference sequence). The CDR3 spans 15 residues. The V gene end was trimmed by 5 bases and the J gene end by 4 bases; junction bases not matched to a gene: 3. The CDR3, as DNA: TGTGCCAGTAGTCGGGACAGGGGGCGGAATCAGCCCCAGCATTTT. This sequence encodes CASSRDRGRNQPQHF.

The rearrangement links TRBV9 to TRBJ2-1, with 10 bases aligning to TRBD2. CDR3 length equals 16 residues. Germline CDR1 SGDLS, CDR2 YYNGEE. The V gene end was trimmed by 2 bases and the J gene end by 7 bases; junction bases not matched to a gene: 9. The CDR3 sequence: CASSVRSGGAGNEQFF. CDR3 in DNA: TGTGCCAGCAGCGTTAGGAGCGGGGGGGCCGGAAATGAGCAGTTCTTC.

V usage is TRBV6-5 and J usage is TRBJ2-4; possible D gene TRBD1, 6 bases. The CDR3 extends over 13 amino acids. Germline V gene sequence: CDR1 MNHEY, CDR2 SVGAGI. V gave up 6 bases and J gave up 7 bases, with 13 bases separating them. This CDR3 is CASRTGSSNIQYF. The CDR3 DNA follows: TGTGCCAGCAGAACAGGGAGTTCTAACATTCAGTACTTC.

The CDR3 nucleotides read TGTGCCACCAGCAGGGGGGGAGGGAACACTGAAGCTTTCTTT. Its protein is CATSRGGGNTEAFF. The chain couples TRBV15 to TRBJ1-1, with D possibly TRBD1 on 5 matching bases. In germline, CDR1 is LNHNV, CDR2 YYDKDF (reference sequence). The V end lost 3 bases, the J end lost 1 base, and 9 bases lay between the germline ends. The CDR3 covers 14 residues.

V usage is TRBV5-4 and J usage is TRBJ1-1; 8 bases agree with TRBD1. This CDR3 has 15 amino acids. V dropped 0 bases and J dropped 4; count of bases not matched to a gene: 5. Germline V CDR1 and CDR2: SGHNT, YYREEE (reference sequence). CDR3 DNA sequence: TGTGCCAGCAGCTTGGGGAGACAGGGGTTCACTGAAGCTTTCTTT. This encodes CASSLGRQGFTEAFF.

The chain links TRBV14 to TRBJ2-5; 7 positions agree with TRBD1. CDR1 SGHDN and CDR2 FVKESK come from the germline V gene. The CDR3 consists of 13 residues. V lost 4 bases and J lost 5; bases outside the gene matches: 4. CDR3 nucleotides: TGTGCCAGCAGCCGACAGGGTAGTGAGACCCAGTACTTC. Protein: CASSRQGSETQYF.

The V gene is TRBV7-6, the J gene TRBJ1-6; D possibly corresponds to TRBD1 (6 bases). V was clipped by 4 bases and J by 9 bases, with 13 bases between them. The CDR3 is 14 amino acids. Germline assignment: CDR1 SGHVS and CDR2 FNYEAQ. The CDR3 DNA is TGTGCCAGCAGCTCTTCACAGGGATCTTCACCCCTCCACTTT. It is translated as CASSSSQGSSPLHF.

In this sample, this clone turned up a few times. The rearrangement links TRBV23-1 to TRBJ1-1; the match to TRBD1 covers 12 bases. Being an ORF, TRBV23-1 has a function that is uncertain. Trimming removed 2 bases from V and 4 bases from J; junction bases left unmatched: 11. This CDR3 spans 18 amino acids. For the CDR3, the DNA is TGCGCCAGCAGTCAAGAAAGGGAAAGGGACAGGGGGCGCACTGAAGCTTTCTTT. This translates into CASSQERERDRGRTEAFF.

For the CDR3, the DNA is TGTGCCAGCAGCTTGTTGTTTAATCCCTACGAGCAGTACTTC. Protein product: CASSLLFNPYEQYF. The rearrangement links TRBV5-5 to TRBJ2-7; D remains ambiguous. Trimming removed 1 base from V and 2 bases from J, with 10 bases in between. The CDR3 consists of 14 residues. CDR1 and CDR2 from the germline V gene are SGHKS and YYEKEE (reference sequence).

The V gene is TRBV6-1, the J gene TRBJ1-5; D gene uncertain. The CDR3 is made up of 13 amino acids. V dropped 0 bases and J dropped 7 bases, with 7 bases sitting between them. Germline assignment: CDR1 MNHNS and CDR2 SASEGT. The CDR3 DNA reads TGTGCCAGCAGTGAAGCGGGCTGGCAGCCCCAGCATTTT. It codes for CASSEAGWQPQHF.

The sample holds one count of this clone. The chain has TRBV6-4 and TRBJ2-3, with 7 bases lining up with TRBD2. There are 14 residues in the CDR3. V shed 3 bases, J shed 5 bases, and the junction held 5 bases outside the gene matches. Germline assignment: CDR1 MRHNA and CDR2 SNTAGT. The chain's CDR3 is CASSDGGGIDTQYF. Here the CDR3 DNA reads TGTGCCAGCAGTGATGGGGGGGGAATAGATACGCAGTATTTT.

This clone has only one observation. The CDR3, as DNA: TGCGCCAGCTCCCGGACAGGCCCCAACACTGAAGCTTTCTTT. Residues: CASSRTGPNTEAFF. V and J are TRBV5-1 and TRBJ1-1; 7 bases agree with TRBD1. The V gene's germline CDR1 is SGHRS and CDR2 YFSETQ. This CDR3 spans 14 amino acids. V shed 7 bases and J 2 bases; nucleotides not matched to a gene: 8.

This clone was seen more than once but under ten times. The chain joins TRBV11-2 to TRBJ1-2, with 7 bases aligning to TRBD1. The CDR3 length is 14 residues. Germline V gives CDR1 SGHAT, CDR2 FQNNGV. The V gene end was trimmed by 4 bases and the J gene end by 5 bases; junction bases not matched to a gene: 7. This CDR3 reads CASSSDRRRYGYTF. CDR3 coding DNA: TGTGCCAGCAGCTCGGACAGGAGGAGGTATGGCTACACCTTC.